A selection of T cell receptor beta chains follows, all from one sample in a study of beta chain features in type 1 diabetes. TCRdb keeps only in-frame clones here, not all; method: immunoSEQ multiplex PCR. Of fewer than 900,000 clones listed, 17% were seen once; the top ten hold 0.02% to 0.025%. The sample was naive CD4+ T cells from blood. The receptor set was obtained from a woman aged 18 to 35 in good health. Both conserved end residues are part of each CDR3. A D gene is named only where the DNA matches it firmly. Clone sizes are given selectively: once, few, many, or a class where the clone is expanded.

d_call	v_call	j_call	clone_size	cdr3_nt	cdr3_aa
TRBD2	TRBV11-2	TRBJ2-3	.	TGTGCCAGCAGCTTAGGTGGACTAGCGGGGTCGACGCAGTATTTT	CASSLGGLAGSTQYF
.	TRBV2	TRBJ2-1	.	TGTGCCAGCAGGACTGGGGCTCTCTCCTACAATGAGCAGTTCTTC	CASRTGALSYNEQFF
.	TRBV19	TRBJ2-1	.	TGTGCCAGTAGTATAGATCCCGGGCGACGATACTACTCCTACAATGAGCAGTTCTTC	CASSIDPGRRYYSYNEQFF
.	TRBV7-8	TRBJ2-7	.	TGTGCCAGCAGCTTACTTCCGGACAGATCCTACGAGCAGTACTTC	CASSLLPDRSYEQYF
.	TRBV10-2	TRBJ1-1	few	TGCGCCAGCAACCCTACAGGACCGAACACTGAAGCTTTCTTT	CASNPTGPNTEAFF
.	TRBV2	TRBJ2-3	once	TGTGCCAGCGGGTGGCTAGCGCGTGGGGATACGCAGTATTTT	CASGWLARGDTQYF
TRBD2	TRBV2	TRBJ2-2	.	TGTGCCAGCAGTGCACGACTAGCGGGAGAGGCCGGGGAGCTGTTTTTT	CASSARLAGEAGELFF
TRBD2	TRBV7-2	TRBJ2-5	.	TGTGCCAGCAGCTTAACTCCAGGGAGGGAGAGCCAGTACTTC	CASSLTPGRESQYF
TRBD2	TRBV11-2	TRBJ2-7	few	TGTGCCAGCAGCTTAGATTCGCTAGCGGGGACCTCCTACGAGCAGTACTTC	CASSLDSLAGTSYEQYF
TRBD1	TRBV11-3	TRBJ2-1	.	TGTGCCAGCAGCTTAGACGGCAGGGGGCCCTACAATGAGCAGTTCTTC	CASSLDGRGPYNEQFF
.	TRBV29-1	TRBJ2-5	few	TGCAGCGTTCCAGGATCGACACGCGAGACCCAGTACTTC	CSVPGSTRETQYF
.	TRBV19	TRBJ2-3	few	TGTGCCGCCAGAGCAAGGAGTGGTACGCAGTATTTT	CAARARSGTQYF
.	TRBV18	TRBJ2-3	.	TGTGCCAGCTCACAAGCTAGCACAGATACGCAGTATTTT	CASSQASTDTQYF
TRBD1	TRBV19	TRBJ2-2	.	TGTGCCAGTAGTATAGGTACCGGGACAGGGCGAACCGGGGAGCTGTTTTTT	CASSIGTGTGRTGELFF
TRBD2	TRBV27	TRBJ2-1	few	TGTGCCAGCAGTCTCCGGACTAGCTTGGGTGAGCAGTTCTTC	CASSLRTSLGEQFF
.	TRBV6-6	TRBJ1-5	.	TGTGCCAGCAACAACAAGGGGAGGGAGGGTCAGCCCCAGCATTTT	CASNNKGREGQPQHF
.	TRBV29-1	TRBJ2-3	few	TGCAGCGTTGATACAGGGAAGGGCACAGATACGCAGTATTTT	CSVDTGKGTDTQYF
.	TRBV7-9	TRBJ2-6	many	TGTGCCAGCAGCTTAGCCTATAGGAGGTCTGGGGCCAACGTCCTGACTTTC	CASSLAYRRSGANVLTF
.	TRBV18	TRBJ2-6	.	TGTGCCAGCTCACCAGGGGCAACTGGGGCCAACGTCCTGACTTTC	CASSPGATGANVLTF
TRBD2	TRBV7-2	TRBJ2-7	.	TGTGCCAGCAGCCTGACTAGCGATAACTACGAGCAGTACTTC	CASSLTSDNYEQYF
.	TRBV7-9	TRBJ2-5	.	TGTGCCAGCAGCTTAAGCGGCACTACCCAAGAGACCCAGTACTTC	CASSLSGTTQETQYF
.	TRBV4-2	TRBJ2-2	.	TGTGCCAGCAGCCAAGATTCAGTTCCCACCGGGGAGCTGTTTTTT	CASSQDSVPTGELFF
TRBD2	TRBV7-6	TRBJ2-5	few	TGTGCCAGCAGCCTCCGGACTAGAGGGGAGACCCAGTACTTC	CASSLRTRGETQYF
TRBD1	TRBV2	TRBJ2-2	.	TGTGCCGGATCCTCCAGGGGGAGCACCGGGGAGCTGTTTTTT	CAGSSRGSTGELFF
TRBD1	TRBV11-2	TRBJ2-7	.	TGTGCCAGCAGCTCCCAGACAGGGTTTTCCCACGAGCAGTACTTC	CASSSQTGFSHEQYF
.	TRBV27	TRBJ2-5	.	TGTGCCAGCAGTCGACAGGTCGGGGAGACCCAGTACTTC	CASSRQVGETQYF
.	TRBV6-1	TRBJ2-7	few	TGTGCCAGCAGTGAAACTGGAGGCCCGTACGAGCAGTACTTC	CASSETGGPYEQYF
.	TRBV7-2	TRBJ2-1	.	TGTGCCAGCAGCTTATTGGGGACGGATGAGCAGTTCTTC	CASSLLGTDEQFF
TRBD2	TRBV7-2	TRBJ2-5	.	TGTGCCAGCAGCACTCTAGCGGGAGTTACGGAGACCCAGTACTTC	CASSTLAGVTETQYF
TRBD2	TRBV7-2	TRBJ2-3	.	TGTGCCAGCAGCTTAGGCAATAGCGGGAACACAGATACGCAGTATTTT	CASSLGNSGNTDTQYF
.	TRBV5-4	TRBJ2-6	.	TGTGCCAGCAGCCTTGCACCAGAGAGTACCTTCTCTGGGGCCAACGTCCTGACTTTC	CASSLAPESTFSGANVLTF
TRBD2	TRBV15	TRBJ2-7	few	TGTGCCACCAGCAGAGAGGGCCGGGGAGGGACCGACCTATACGAGCAGTACTTC	CATSREGRGGTDLYEQYF
.	TRBV5-6	TRBJ1-1	.	TGTGCCAGCAGCCCATTAGGGGCAGGACCGAACACTGAAGCTTTCTTT	CASSPLGAGPNTEAFF
TRBD1	TRBV11-1	TRBJ2-7	.	TGTGCCAGCAGCCTAAGGGGACAGTACTACGAGCAGTACTTC	CASSLRGQYYEQYF
.	TRBV27	TRBJ2-2	few	TGTGCCAGCAGCCACAGGGTATCTGGGGCCGGGGAGCTGTTTTTT	CASSHRVSGAGELFF
TRBD2	TRBV5-1	TRBJ2-7	few	TGCGCCAGCAGCTTGGGACTAGCGGGAGTGGACGAGCAGTACTTC	CASSLGLAGVDEQYF
.	TRBV7-3	TRBJ2-5	.	TGTGCCAGCAGCTTAACGAGGGACACACCACAGTACTTC	CASSLTRDTPQYF
.	TRBV4-3	TRBJ2-1	.	TGCGCCAGCAGCCGCGGGTATGGTTCCTACAATGAGCAGTTCTTC	CASSRGYGSYNEQFF
.	TRBV5-1	TRBJ2-4	.	TGCGCCAGCAGCTTGGAGTTCGGGGCGTTTCAGTACTTC	CASSLEFGAFQYF
TRBD2	TRBV2	TRBJ2-7	once	TGTGCCAGCAGTGACACGGGGGGGACCTACGAGCAGTACTTC	CASSDTGGTYEQYF
.	TRBV5-1	TRBJ2-5	.	TGCGCCAGCAGCTTGGGCGGGGCCCCCGAGGTAGAGACCCAGTACTTC	CASSLGGAPEVETQYF
TRBD2	TRBV18	TRBJ2-3	.	TGTGCCAGCTCACCATTTACGGGAGGAACCACAGATACGCAGTATTTT	CASSPFTGGTTDTQYF
TRBD1	TRBV27	TRBJ1-1	.	TGTGCCAGCGGCAGAGGGGGCCCTGGGGGCACTGAAGCTTTCTTT	CASGRGGPGGTEAFF
.	TRBV28	TRBJ1-2	few	TGTGCCAGCAGTTATGAAGGCTATGGCTACACCTTC	CASSYEGYGYTF
.	TRBV7-2	TRBJ2-7	.	TGTGCCAGCAGCTTTATGGGTGGGGGGCGGGGGTTGTTGACGTACTTC	CASSFMGGGRGLLTYF
.	TRBV10-3	TRBJ1-1	.	TGTGCCACCGCCTCCGGGGTTTGGGGAACTGAAGCTTTCTTT	CATASGVWGTEAFF